This passage covers 25 T cell receptor beta chains from one sample sequenced in a study of T cells in tumors after PD-1 blockade. TCRdb's copy holds only in-frame clones and misses some; the assay was immunoSEQ multiplex PCR. The repertoire consists of more than 45,000 clones, with approximately 79% occurring once and the leading ten covering around 9.3%. Sequencing was performed on PBMCs, taken before anti-PD-1 therapy. Receptors originate from a human donor with advanced basal cell or squamous cell carcinoma (not recorded which).

This clone was seen once. The chain is built from TRBV18 and TRBJ1-6; TRBD1 matches 7 bases. This CDR3 contains 15 residues. Looked up from germline, CDR1 is KGHSH and CDR2 is LQKENI. V was clipped by 3 bases and J by 5 bases; unmatched bases: 4. The CDR3 spells CASSPRDRDNSPLHF. CDR3 DNA sequence: TGTGCCAGCTCACCCCGGGACAGAGATAATTCACCCCTCCACTTT.

This clone was seen more than once but under ten times. The chain carries TRBV2 and TRBJ2-1; D is unclear. Germline values: CDR1 SNHLY, CDR2 FYNNEI. The V end lost 1 base, the J end lost 7 bases, and 8 bases lay between the germline ends. This CDR3 has 13 residues. CDR3 in amino acids: CASSEGGRNEQFF. CDR3 DNA sequence: TGTGCCAGCAGTGAAGGGGGAAGGAATGAGCAGTTCTTC.

This rearrangement joins TRBV7-8 to TRBJ2-7; possibly TRBD2 for D (6 bases). The germline V gene encodes CDR1 SGHVS and CDR2 FQNEAQ. Trimming shortened V by 3 bases and J by 3 bases, and 18 bases separated the two germline ends. This CDR3 has 16 residues. This CDR3 is CASSFREKVGSYEQYF. CDR3 in DNA: TGTGCCAGCAGCTTTCGGGAGAAGGTAGGAAGCTACGAGCAGTACTTC. Drawing the rest from reference TRBV7-8 and TRBJ2-7, the complete variable domain is GAGVSQSPRYKVAKRGQDVALRCDPISGHVSLFWYQQALGQGPEFLTYFQNEAQLDKSGLPSDRFFAERPEGSVSTLKIQRTQQEDSAVYLCASSFREKVGSYEQYFGPGTRLTVT.

CDR3 sequence: CASSISRQMNTGELFF. The CDR3 region has the DNA TGCGCCAGCAGCATATCCCGACAGATGAACACCGGGGAGCTGTTTTTT. The V and J genes are TRBV5-1 and TRBJ2-2; tentative D call: TRBD1 (5 bases). The V and J ends lost 4 bases and 1 base respectively, with 14 bases between them. CDR1 is SGHRS, CDR2 YFSETQ, per germline. The CDR3 runs 16 residues.

CDR3 loop: CASSHSGGAGNEQFF. The CDR3, as DNA: TGTGCCAGTAGTCACAGCGGGGGGGCCGGGAATGAGCAGTTCTTC. This chain links TRBV19 with TRBJ2-1, with TRBD2 matching over 10 bases. Germline V gene data show CDR1 as LNHDA and CDR2 as SQIVND (reference sequence). The CDR3 extends over 15 amino acids. Germline trimming cut 5 bases from V and 7 bases from J; bases unmatched to any gene: 8.

This clone was seen more than once but under ten times. V and J are TRBV28 and TRBJ2-1, with 8 bases aligning to TRBD1. Germline CDR1 reads MDHEN; CDR2 reads SYDVKM. This CDR3 has 15 amino acids. V gave up 5 bases and J gave up 9 bases; unmatched junction bases: 12. The CDR3 loop is CASSINPGQVGEQFF. The CDR3 nucleotides read TGTGCCAGCAGTATTAACCCGGGACAGGTTGGTGAGCAGTTCTTC.

The chain links TRBV5-1 to TRBJ2-7; D possibly uses TRBD1 or TRBD2 (5 bases each). Trimming removed 4 bases at V and 3 bases at J, with 17 bases between. This CDR3 spans 15 amino acids. Germline-derived CDR1 and CDR2 are SGHRS and YFSETQ. CDR3 loop: CASSPYPGTLYEQYF. The CDR3 bases are TGCGCCAGCAGCCCCTATCCCGGGACCCTCTACGAGCAGTACTTC.

This clone came up once. The CDR3 here is CASSLGRGTDLFF. In DNA form, the CDR3 reads TGTGCCAGCAGCTTGGGACGGGGGACGGATTTATTCTTC. The chain combines TRBV5-8 with TRBJ2-1, with D possibly matching TRBD2 (6 bases). Germline V gene sequence: CDR1 SGHTS, CDR2 YDEGEE. The CDR3 is made up of 13 amino acids. V shed 0 bases and J shed 16 bases, with 17 bases lying between them.

This clone was found a few times. V gene TRBV11-1 combines with J gene TRBJ2-1; 8 bases fit TRBD2. The CDR3 has 15 residues. Germline V gene data show CDR1 as SGHAT and CDR2 as FQDESV (reference sequence). The V gene end was trimmed by 6 bases and the J gene end by 4 bases; junction bases not matched to a gene: 8. The CDR3 here is CASSEMPSGYNEQFF. The CDR3 DNA follows: TGTGCCAGCAGTGAGATGCCTAGCGGGTACAATGAGCAGTTCTTC. Full variable domain (missing parts from reference TRBV11-1 and TRBJ2-1): EAEVAQSPRYKITEKSQAVAFWCDPISGHATLYWYRQILGQGPELLVQFQDESVVDDSQLPKDRFSAERLKGVDSTLKIQPAELGDSAMYLCASSEMPSGYNEQFFGPGTRLTVL.

The rearrangement uses TRBV6-5 and TRBJ2-1; TRBD2 aligns across 14 bases. Germline loops: CDR1 MNHEY, CDR2 SVGAGI. With V trimmed by 6 bases and J by 10 bases, 5 bases remained unmatched. The CDR3 covers 14 residues. CDR3 sequence (DNA): TGTGCCAGCAGCTGGACTAGCGGGGGGCGGGAGCAGTTCTTC. Amino acids: CASSWTSGGREQFF.

The chain recombines TRBV6-1 with TRBJ1-1; the match to TRBD1 covers 7 bases. There are 15 residues in the CDR3. With 3 bases clipped from V and 1 base from J, the junction kept 5 bases outside the gene matches. In germline, CDR1 is MNHNS, CDR2 SASEGT. The CDR3 sequence is CASSDPGQENTEAFF. For the CDR3, the DNA is TGTGCCAGCAGTGATCCCGGACAGGAGAACACTGAAGCTTTCTTT.

This chain connects TRBV21-1 to TRBJ2-1; the table names TRBD2, a call not compared with the DNA. TRBV21-1 is flagged as a pseudogene. The CDR3 sequence is 15 residues long. CDR3 in amino acids: CASMKVGGENNEQFF. DNA of the CDR3: TGTGCCAGCATGAAGGTAGGGGGGGAAAACAATGAGCAGTTCTTC.

This chain links TRBV14 with TRBJ2-3; D is ambiguous. Trimming left V 1 base short and J 1 base short, with 12 bases between. The CDR3 is 16 residues long. Germline CDR1 SGHDN, CDR2 FVKESK. CDR3 sequence reads: CASSQVAGDRTDTQYF. The DNA of the CDR3 is TGTGCCAGCAGCCAAGTTGCAGGCGACCGCACAGATACGCAGTATTTT.

With respect to this clone: A read error may account for a junction end that differs from germline. In DNA, the CDR3 is TGTGCCAGTAGCAGGGGGCGGGGGTTAGGTTCCGGGGCGCTGTTTTTT. Its translation: CASSRGRGLGSGALFF. The chain carries TRBV19 and TRBJ2-2, with D perhaps matching TRBD1 (8 bases). Looked up from germline, CDR1 is LNHDA and CDR2 is SQIVND (reference sequence). The CDR3 loop spans 16 amino acids. The complete variable domain, with remaining parts taken from reference TRBV19 and TRBJ2-2, reads DGGITQSPKYLFRKEGQNVTLSCEQNLNHDAMYWYRQDPGQGLRLIYYSQIVNDFQKGDIAEGYSVSREKKESFPLTVTSAQKNPTAFYLCASSRGRGLGSGALFFGEGSRLTVL.

The sample holds one count of this clone. The chain joins TRBV6-1 to TRBJ1-1; unclear D gene. The CDR3 totals 15 residues. Germline V gene data show CDR1 as MNHNS and CDR2 as SASEGT. V dropped 1 base and J dropped 1 base, with 10 bases sitting between them. The chain's CDR3 is CASSEVRTTNTEAFF. The CDR3 region has the DNA TGTGCCAGCAGTGAAGTTCGGACGACGAACACTGAAGCTTTCTTT.

V gene TRBV9 combines with J gene TRBJ2-1; D gene uncertain. Trimming removed 0 bases at V and 6 bases at J, with 16 bases between. The CDR3 is made up of 16 amino acids. Germline V lookup: CDR1 SGDLS, CDR2 YYNGEE. CDR3: CASSVGGLLTSNEQFF. The CDR3 nucleotides are TGTGCCAGCAGCGTAGGAGGTTTGCTTACGAGCAATGAGCAGTTCTTC.

This clone was detected only once. The V gene is TRBV4-1, the J gene TRBJ2-6; perhaps D is TRBD1 or TRBD2 (7 bases each). The germline V gene encodes CDR1 MGHRA and CDR2 YSYEKL. V lost 4 bases, J lost 5 bases, and 21 bases lay in between. This CDR3 comprises 18 residues. The CDR3 region has the DNA TGCGCCAGCAGCCTCTCAGGGGGGGTTGCAGGTTGGGCCAACGTCCTGACTTTC. It yields the protein CASSLSGGVAGWANVLTF.

CDR3 in amino acids: CSVGLRADTEAFF. Here the CDR3 DNA reads TGCAGCGTTGGTCTTAGGGCAGATACTGAAGCTTTCTTT. J is TRBJ1-1 and V is TRBV29-1; D is ambiguous. The ends were cut back, 4 bases at V and 5 bases at J, with 14 bases in the middle. Per the germline V gene, CDR1 is SQVTM and CDR2 is ANQGSEA. The CDR3 is 13 amino acids.

This clone is a singleton in its sample. J is TRBJ1-1 and V is TRBV19, with D unresolved. The CDR3 totals 13 residues. Germline V gives CDR1 LNHDA, CDR2 SQIVND (reference sequence). With 2 bases removed from V and 6 bases from J, the gap between germline ends came to 10 bases. The CDR3: CASSIFNGAEAFF. The DNA of the CDR3 is TGTGCCAGTAGTATATTCAATGGGGCTGAAGCTTTCTTT.

This chain connects TRBV2 to TRBJ1-5; 11 bases are shared with TRBD1. In germline, CDR1 is SNHLY, CDR2 FYNNEI. The junction had 8 bases not matched to a gene; V was cut back by 6 bases and J by 4 bases. The CDR3 is 16 residues long. In DNA, the CDR3 is TGTGCCAGCAGCGTAGGGACAGGGGGTCGGAATCAGCCCCAGCATTTT. It specifies CASSVGTGGRNQPQHF.

This clone was counted a single time. The chain employs TRBV5-4 and TRBJ2-6; D gene uncertain. V was pared by 1 base and J by 4 bases, with 6 bases between. Germline CDR1 reads SGHNT; CDR2 reads YYREEE (reference sequence). CDR3 length equals 14 residues. Written as DNA, the CDR3 is TGTGCCAGCAGCTTGTACCAAGGGGCCAACGTCCTGACTTTC. This gives the protein CASSLYQGANVLTF.

This clone is a singleton in its sample. This rearrangement joins TRBV5-5 to TRBJ1-4, with D tentatively TRBD1 (5 bases). The CDR3 totals 15 residues. CDR1 and CDR2 from the germline V gene are SGHKS and YYEKEE (reference sequence). With 0 bases removed from V and 7 bases from J, the gap between germline ends came to 13 bases. The CDR3 sequence: CASSLEPGLGEKLFF. The DNA of the CDR3 is TGTGCCAGCAGCTTGGAACCAGGGCTTGGTGAAAAACTGTTTTTT.

This clone was seen just once. The CDR3 sequence: CSVNRDSTGELFF. The CDR3 DNA reads as TGCAGCGTGAACCGGGACAGCACCGGGGAGCTGTTTTTT. This rearrangement joins TRBV29-1 to TRBJ2-2; the match to TRBD1 covers 7 bases. The germline V gene has CDR1 SQVTM and CDR2 ANQGSEA. The CDR3 loop spans 13 amino acids. The V and J ends lost 6 bases and 4 bases, in that order; junction bases with no gene match: 5.

The V and J genes are TRBV7-2 and TRBJ2-2; D ambiguous. The CDR3 totals 12 residues. Germline V CDR1 and CDR2: SGHTA, FQGNSA. With 4 bases removed from V and 7 bases from J, the gap between germline ends came to 7 bases. CDR3 protein: CASSSFLGELFF. The CDR3, as DNA: TGTGCCAGCAGCTCTTTTCTCGGGGAGCTGTTTTTT.

The V call is TRBV7-2, the J call TRBJ2-5; D gene ambiguous. The CDR3 runs 14 residues. V lost 3 bases to trimming and J lost 2 bases, with 10 bases between them. Germline values: CDR1 SGHTA, CDR2 FQGNSA. CDR3 coding DNA: TGTGCCAGCAGCTTGGCGGTAATACAAGAGACCCAGTACTTC. This sequence encodes CASSLAVIQETQYF. Full variable domain (outside the CDR3, taken from reference TRBV7-2 and TRBJ2-5): GAGVSQSPSNKVTEKGKDVELRCDPISGHTALYWYRQSLGQGLEFLIYFQGNSAPDKSGLPSDRFSAERTGGSVSTLTIQRTQQEDSAVYLCASSLAVIQETQYFGPGTRLLVL.